The 19 T cell receptor beta chains below come from one sample, sequenced in a study of blood T cell repertoires in COVID-19. Profiling relied on immunoSEQ multiplex PCR, and the TCRdb table lists in-frame clones only, not all of them. The table has over 90,000 clones, roughly 81% seen once. The sequenced sample consisted of peripheral blood. The receptors originated from a man aged 40-49 years with active or convalescent COVID-19.

About this clone itself: Germline and junction disagree at one end, which may indicate a read error. The genes are TRBV12-3 or TRBV12-4 and TRBJ2-7, with TRBD2 identical over 7 bases. There are 13 residues in the CDR3. CDR3: CASSSGASHEQYF. The CDR3 bases are TGTGCCAGCAGTAGCGGGGCCTCCCACGAGCAGTACTTC.

V and J are TRBV11-2 and TRBJ2-7; TRBD1 might be the D (6 bases). The CDR3 runs to 11 residues. Per germline, CDR1 SGHAT and CDR2 FQNNGV. V lost 6 bases to trimming and J lost 6 bases, with 9 bases between them. The CDR3 protein is CASRLDSEQYF. Written as DNA, the CDR3 is TGTGCCAGCAGGTTGGACAGCGAGCAGTACTTC.

V usage is TRBV6-5 and J usage is TRBJ1-5, with D unclear. The CDR3 extends over 13 amino acids. Trimming shortened V by 2 bases and J by 6 bases, and 8 bases separated the two germline ends. CDR1 and CDR2 from the germline V gene are MNHEY and SVGAGI. The CDR3 sequence is CASSYASGQPQHF. The CDR3 coding sequence is TGTGCCAGCAGTTACGCCTCAGGTCAGCCCCAGCATTTT.

The CDR3 sequence is CASSSPHSGGAGNEQFF. The CDR3 DNA reads as TGTGCCAGCAGCTCTCCCCATAGCGGGGGGGCCGGGAATGAGCAGTTCTTC. The genes are TRBV5-4 and TRBJ2-1; 11 positions match TRBD2. V trimming: 3 bases; J trimming: 7 bases; junction bases outside the gene matches: 12. Germline CDR1 reads SGHNT; CDR2 reads YYREEE (reference sequence). CDR3 size: 17 residues. The entire variable domain, with the rest obtained from reference TRBV5-4 and TRBJ2-1, is as follows: ETGVTQSPTHLIKTRGQQVTLRCSSQSGHNTVSWYQQALGQGPQFIFQYYREEENGRGNFPPRFSGLQFPNYSSELNVNALELDDSALYLCASSSPHSGGAGNEQFFGPGTRLTVL.

V is TRBV10-3 and J is TRBJ2-5; 7 bases align to TRBD2. The CDR3 extends over 16 amino acids. CDR1 is ENHRY, CDR2 SYGVKD, per germline. V lost 2 bases, J lost 2 bases, and 8 bases stayed unmatched. CDR3 residues: CAISERASGAQETQYF. The CDR3 DNA reads as TGTGCCATCAGTGAGCGGGCTAGCGGAGCTCAAGAGACCCAGTACTTC.

The chain combines TRBV6-2 or TRBV6-3 with TRBJ1-1; 7 bases match TRBD1. CDR1 and CDR2 from the germline V gene are MNHEY and SVGEGT. With V trimmed by 5 bases and J by 4 bases, 4 bases remained unmatched. The CDR3 extends over 13 amino acids. This chain's CDR3 is CASSTGATTEAFF. The CDR3 DNA is TGTGCCAGCAGTACAGGGGCTACCACTGAAGCTTTCTTT.

The chain combines TRBV19 with TRBJ1-2; TRBD1 might be the D (6 bases). V was shortened by 0 bases and J by 8 bases, with 16 bases between the two germline ends. Germline V gene lookup returns CDR1 LNHDA and CDR2 SQIVND (reference sequence). The CDR3 is made up of 15 amino acids. The CDR3 DNA reads as TGTGCCAGTAGTATAGAGGACAGAAGGATTGGAGGCTACACCTTC. Translation gives CASSIEDRRIGGYTF.

V usage is TRBV19 and J usage is TRBJ1-2, with TRBD1 matching over 11 bases. Per the germline V gene, CDR1 is LNHDA and CDR2 is SQIVND (reference sequence). The CDR3 runs to 15 residues. V trimming: 8 bases; J trimming: 3 bases; junction bases outside the gene matches: 8. This CDR3 is CASAPGQGDHYGYTF. In nucleotides, the CDR3 is TGTGCCAGTGCCCCGGGACAGGGGGATCACTATGGCTACACCTTC.

The chain uses TRBV19 and TRBJ1-2; 8 bases are shared with TRBD1. The ends lost 3 bases at V and 0 bases at J; junction bases unmatched: 15. The CDR3 is made up of 19 amino acids. Germline CDR1 and CDR2: LNHDA and SQIVND (reference sequence). The CDR3 sequence: CASSISGGAGGYPNYGYTF. DNA of the CDR3: TGTGCCAGTAGTATCAGCGGAGGGGCAGGGGGCTACCCTAACTATGGCTACACCTTC.

This chain uses TRBV4-3 with TRBJ1-2; D is uncertain. Trimming stripped 0 bases from V and 7 bases from J, with 15 bases between. Germline CDR1 and CDR2: LGHNA and YSLEER. CDR3 length equals 15 residues. CDR3 sequence (DNA): TGCGCCAGCAGCCAAGAAAAGAGCTTCTCGGGTGGCTACACCTTC. It encodes CASSQEKSFSGGYTF.

The chain couples TRBV4-1 to TRBJ2-7; TRBD2 agrees at 10 bases. The CDR3 spans 16 residues. V gave up 1 base and J gave up 3 bases; unmatched junction bases: 6. Germline CDR1 MGHRA, CDR2 YSYEKL. The CDR3 bases are TGCGCCAGCAGCCAAGTCCGAGCGGGGGGGAGCTACGAGCAGTACTTC. The encoded protein is CASSQVRAGGSYEQYF.

The gene calls are TRBV6-5 and TRBJ1-1, with D maybe TRBD1 (6 bases). The germline gives CDR1 MNHEY, CDR2 SVGAGI. CDR3 size: 14 residues. Trimming took 5 bases from V and 3 from J, leaving 13 bases between them. DNA of the CDR3: TGTGCCAGCAGTATCCAACAGGGATACACTGAAGCTTTCTTT. Translating gives CASSIQQGYTEAFF.

This clone was picked up one time. The chain employs TRBV7-6 and TRBJ2-1, with 11 bases identical to TRBD2. This CDR3 comprises 16 residues. Germline loops: CDR1 SGHVS, CDR2 FNYEAQ. The V gene end was trimmed by 5 bases and the J gene end by 10 bases; junction bases not matched to a gene: 13. CDR3 loop: CASSPSLAGAPGEQFF. The CDR3 DNA sequence: TGTGCCAGCAGCCCATCACTAGCGGGGGCCCCTGGGGAGCAGTTCTTC.

CDR3 DNA: TGTGCCAGCAGCTTGACAGGGGGATTCGAGACCCAGTACTTC. As protein: CASSLTGGFETQYF. This chain links TRBV11-2 with TRBJ2-5; 9 positions match TRBD1. CDR3 length: 14 amino acids. Germline V gene sequence: CDR1 SGHAT, CDR2 FQNNGV. With 3 bases clipped from V and 5 bases from J, the junction kept 4 bases outside the gene matches.

The chain uses TRBV21-1 and TRBJ2-5; the DNA was not compared with TRBD2, the D call given in the table. TRBV21-1 is shown as a pseudogene. The CDR3 covers 16 residues. CDR3 nucleotide sequence: TGTGCCAGCAGCAAATACTCCGGGGGGGCCTCAGAGACCCAGTACTTC. Protein sequence: CASSKYSGGASETQYF.

The rearrangement joins TRBV19 to TRBJ1-5; the D gene is possibly TRBD1 (6 bases). The CDR3 consists of 16 residues. In germline, CDR1 is LNHDA, CDR2 SQIVND (reference sequence). With 6 bases removed from V and 2 bases from J, the gap between germline ends came to 17 bases. The CDR3 region is CASSTTGTIGNQPQHF. Written as DNA, the CDR3 is TGTGCCAGTAGCACCACCGGGACAATTGGCAATCAGCCCCAGCATTTT. Variable domain in full (rest from reference TRBV19 and TRBJ1-5): DGGITQSPKYLFRKEGQNVTLSCEQNLNHDAMYWYRQDPGQGLRLIYYSQIVNDFQKGDIAEGYSVSREKKESFPLTVTSAQKNPTAFYLCASSTTGTIGNQPQHFGDGTRLSIL.

V usage is TRBV7-2 and J usage is TRBJ2-4, with TRBD1 matching over 10 bases. V was pared by 0 bases and J by 1 base, with 3 bases of the junction left unmatched. This CDR3 has 17 residues. Per the germline V gene, CDR1 is SGHTA and CDR2 is FQGNSA. The CDR3: CASSLAGTGAAKNIQYF. As DNA, the CDR3 is TGTGCCAGCAGCTTAGCGGGGACAGGGGCGGCCAAAAACATTCAGTACTTC.

V and J are TRBV18 and TRBJ1-4; TRBD1 matches 9 bases. V gave up 11 bases and J gave up 7 bases; unmatched junction bases: 14. The V gene's germline CDR1 is KGHSH and CDR2 LQKENI. The CDR3 runs to 15 residues. CDR3 loop: CAANRLGTGSEKLFF. CDR3 bases: TGTGCCGCGAATCGATTAGGGACAGGGAGTGAAAAACTGTTTTTT.

The gene calls are TRBV6-6 and TRBJ1-1; a weak D match, TRBD1 (6 bases). There are 14 residues in the CDR3. CDR1 MNHNY and CDR2 SVGAGI come from the germline V gene (reference sequence). Deletions cut 0 bases from V and 9 bases from J, with 14 bases between. As DNA, the CDR3 is TGTGCCAGCAGTTACTCGGACAGCCCCGGGAAAGCTTTCTTT. It yields the protein CASSYSDSPGKAFF.